Shown below are 16 T cell receptor beta chains from a single sample sequenced in a study of blood T cell repertoires in COVID-19. The data were produced by immunoSEQ multiplex PCR, yet TCRdb's version contains in-frame clones alone and is incomplete. The table lists under 450,000 clones, roughly nine tenths of them singletons, with around 3% in the top ten. Material for sequencing was PBMCs or T cells enriched from blood (not recorded which). The receptors were sampled from a young woman who had recovered from COVID-19.

CDR3 DNA: TGTGCCAGCAGCCAAGGCCGGACTAGCGGGAGGGAGACCCAGTACTTC. Its protein is CASSQGRTSGRETQYF. This chain joins TRBV14 and TRBJ2-5, with 14 nucleotides matching TRBD2. The ends lost 1 base at V and 5 bases at J; junction bases unmatched: 3. The CDR3 loop spans 16 amino acids. Germline lookup yields CDR1 SGHDN and CDR2 FVKESK.

This clone appeared a single time. The V gene is TRBV27, the J gene TRBJ2-2, with 11 bases fitting TRBD2. The CDR3 consists of 16 residues. Germline CDR1 reads MNHEY; CDR2 reads SMNVEV (reference sequence). Trimming removed 3 bases from V and 4 bases from J; junction bases left unmatched: 4. The CDR3 nucleotides are TGTGCCAGCAGTTTCTTTAGCGGGGGGGCCACCGGGGAGCTGTTTTTT. It is translated as CASSFFSGGATGELFF.

This clone occurred once. This sequence joins TRBV10-3 and TRBJ1-5, with 8 bases fitting TRBD1. Trimming took 3 bases from V and 4 from J; bases not matched to a gene: 5. Per the germline V gene, CDR1 is ENHRY and CDR2 is SYGVKD. The CDR3 extends over 15 amino acids. The CDR3 reads CAISDPTGDNQPQHF. Written as DNA, the CDR3 is TGTGCCATCAGTGACCCGACAGGGGATAATCAGCCCCAGCATTTT.

The rearrangement uses TRBV4-1 and TRBJ2-1, with a possible D match to TRBD2 (6 bases). The germline V and J ends were trimmed by 2 bases and 6 bases, with 11 bases remaining between them. Germline CDR1 is MGHRA and CDR2 is YSYEKL. There are 14 residues in the CDR3. CDR3 in amino acids: CASSQTSWGNEQFF. CDR3 nucleotide sequence: TGCGCCAGCAGCCAAACTAGCTGGGGCAATGAGCAGTTCTTC.

This clone was picked up one time. The genes are TRBV5-1 and TRBJ2-7, with TRBD2 identical over 11 bases. J was trimmed by 4 bases and V by 4 bases; bases with no gene match: 7. CDR1 and CDR2 (germline): SGHRS, YFSETQ. The CDR3 sequence is 15 residues long. CDR3 DNA: TGCGCCAGCAGCCCGGGACTAGCGGATACTTACGAGCAGTACTTC. It is translated as CASSPGLADTYEQYF.

The rearrangement uses TRBV5-1 and TRBJ1-1, with TRBD1 matching 10 bases. Germline V gene data show CDR1 as SGHRS and CDR2 as YFSETQ. CDR3 length: 17 residues. V trimming: 0 bases; J trimming: 2 bases; junction bases outside the gene matches: 7. The CDR3 spells CASSLGQGQGSNTEAFF. The CDR3 region has the DNA TGCGCCAGCAGCTTGGGCCAGGGACAGGGGTCCAACACTGAAGCTTTCTTT.

The chain employs TRBV29-1 and TRBJ2-3, with TRBD1 as a possible D gene (5 bases). V dropped 2 bases and J dropped 4 bases, with 10 bases sitting between them. This CDR3 comprises 13 residues. The germline gives CDR1 SQVTM, CDR2 ANQGSEA. CDR3 DNA: TGCAGCGTTGAAACAGGACACTCAGATACGCAGTATTTT. Amino acids: CSVETGHSDTQYF.

This rearrangement joins TRBV10-3 to TRBJ1-3; TRBD1 is a possible D gene (5 bases). Germline V CDR1 and CDR2: ENHRY, SYGVKD. Trimming took off 10 bases at V and 4 bases at J, with 20 bases between the two ends. The CDR3 has 15 residues. The CDR3 here is CATSDSPQNGNTIYF. CDR3 DNA sequence: TGTGCCACGTCTGACAGCCCGCAAAACGGAAACACCATATATTTT.

The rearrangement uses TRBV5-1 and TRBJ2-3, with no clear D. Trimming removed 4 bases at V and 6 bases at J, with 9 bases between. The V gene's germline CDR1 is SGHRS and CDR2 YFSETQ. The CDR3 extends over 12 amino acids. The CDR3 protein is CASSPSEDTQYF. CDR3 DNA: TGCGCCAGCAGCCCGAGCGAGGATACGCAGTATTTT.

This chain joins TRBV27 and TRBJ2-7, with 12 nucleotides matching TRBD1. This CDR3 has 14 residues. The V gene's germline CDR1 is MNHEY and CDR2 SMNVEV (reference sequence). V shed 7 bases and J 6 bases; nucleotides not matched to a gene: 7. CDR3 loop: CASTRDRGLGEQYF. The CDR3, as DNA: TGTGCCAGCACCCGGGACAGGGGGCTAGGCGAGCAGTACTTC.

The chain uses TRBV4-2 and TRBJ2-3; 9 bases align to TRBD2. The germline V gene has CDR1 LGHNA and CDR2 YNFKEQ. The V gene end was trimmed by 0 bases and the J gene end by 8 bases; junction bases not matched to a gene: 9. The length of the CDR3 is 16 residues. CDR3 bases: TGTGCCAGCAGCCAAGAAGGGATAGCGGGAGAGGCTACGCAGTATTTT. Translating gives CASSQEGIAGEATQYF.

In this sample, this clone turned up once. The chain has TRBV6-2 or TRBV6-3 and TRBJ2-7; D might be TRBD1 (6 bases). The germline V and J ends were trimmed by 0 bases and 3 bases, with 6 bases remaining between them. Per the germline V gene, CDR1 is MNHEY and CDR2 is SVGEGT. The CDR3 is made up of 13 amino acids. The CDR3 nucleotides read TGTGCCAGCAGTTACTCGGGACACTACGAGCAGTACTTC. It translates to CASSYSGHYEQYF.

The chain couples TRBV5-1 to TRBJ2-7; TRBD1 matches at 10 bases. CDR3 length: 17 amino acids. The ends lost 4 bases at V and 2 bases at J; junction bases unmatched: 12. The germline V gene has CDR1 SGHRS and CDR2 YFSETQ. The CDR3 nucleotides read TGCGCCAGCAGCCAATATCCGACAGGGGGCACCACCTACGAGCAGTACTTC. It yields the protein CASSQYPTGGTTYEQYF.

This clone came up a few times. The J gene is TRBJ2-7, the V gene TRBV25-1, with D uncertain. Germline V gene lookup returns CDR1 MGHDK and CDR2 SYGVNS. The V and J ends lost 8 bases and 7 bases respectively, with 12 bases between them. There are 11 residues in the CDR3. DNA for the CDR3: TGTGCCAGCTCGACGACTTGGGAGCAGTACTTC. This sequence encodes CASSTTWEQYF.

This sequence joins TRBV27 and TRBJ2-6; D possibly corresponds to TRBD2 (6 bases). The V end lost 5 bases, the J end lost 1 base, and 27 bases lay between the germline ends. CDR3 length: 21 amino acids. The germline V gene has CDR1 MNHEY and CDR2 SMNVEV (reference sequence). CDR3 amino acids: CASSLYSGPRDEKSGANVLTF. CDR3 coding DNA: TGTGCCAGCAGTCTTTACTCGGGACCGCGGGACGAAAAATCTGGGGCCAACGTCCTGACTTTC.

In this sample, this clone turned up once. The chain is built from TRBV7-6 and TRBJ2-3; 13 bases fit TRBD2. Germline values: CDR1 SGHVS, CDR2 FNYEAQ. The V segment lost 1 base and the J segment 7 bases; nucleotides outside the gene matches: 5. The CDR3 has 16 residues. The CDR3 DNA follows: TGTGCCAGCAGCTTAGTACTAGCGGGGGGGCATCATACGCAGTATTTT. Amino acids: CASSLVLAGGHHTQYF.